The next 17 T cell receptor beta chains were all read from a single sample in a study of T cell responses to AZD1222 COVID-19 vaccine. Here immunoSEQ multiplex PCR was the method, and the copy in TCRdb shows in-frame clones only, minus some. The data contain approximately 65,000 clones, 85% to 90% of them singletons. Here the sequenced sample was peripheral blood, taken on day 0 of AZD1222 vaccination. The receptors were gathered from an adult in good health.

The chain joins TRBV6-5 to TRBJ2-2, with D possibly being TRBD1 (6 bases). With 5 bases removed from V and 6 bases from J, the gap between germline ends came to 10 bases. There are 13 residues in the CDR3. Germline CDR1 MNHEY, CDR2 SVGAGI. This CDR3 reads CASSRQEAGELFF. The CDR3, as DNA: TGTGCCAGCAGTCGACAGGAGGCCGGGGAGCTGTTTTTT.

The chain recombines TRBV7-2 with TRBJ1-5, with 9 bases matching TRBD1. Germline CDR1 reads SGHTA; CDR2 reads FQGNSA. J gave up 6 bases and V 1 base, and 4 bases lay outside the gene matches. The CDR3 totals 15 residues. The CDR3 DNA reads TGTGCCAGCAGCTTAGACGGGGACAGGGCTCAGCCCCAGCATTTT. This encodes CASSLDGDRAQPQHF.

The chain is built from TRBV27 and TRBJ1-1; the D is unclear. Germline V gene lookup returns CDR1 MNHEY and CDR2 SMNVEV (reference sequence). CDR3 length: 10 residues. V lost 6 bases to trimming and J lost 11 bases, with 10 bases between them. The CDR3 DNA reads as TGTGCCAGCAGCTCCTTGTGGGCTTTCTTT. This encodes CASSSLWAFF.

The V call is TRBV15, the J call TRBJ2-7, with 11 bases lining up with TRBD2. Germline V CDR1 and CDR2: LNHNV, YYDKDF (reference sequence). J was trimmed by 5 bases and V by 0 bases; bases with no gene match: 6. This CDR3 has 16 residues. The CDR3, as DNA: TGTGCCACCAGCAGAGAGTTAGCGGGAGGGCCCAACGAGCAGTACTTC. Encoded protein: CATSRELAGGPNEQYF.

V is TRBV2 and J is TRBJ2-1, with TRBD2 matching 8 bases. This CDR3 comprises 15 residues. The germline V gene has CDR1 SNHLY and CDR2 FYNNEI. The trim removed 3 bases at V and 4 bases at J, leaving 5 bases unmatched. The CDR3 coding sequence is TGTGCCAGCAGTGAGGGGGGACTAGGATACAATGAGCAGTTCTTC. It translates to CASSEGGLGYNEQFF.

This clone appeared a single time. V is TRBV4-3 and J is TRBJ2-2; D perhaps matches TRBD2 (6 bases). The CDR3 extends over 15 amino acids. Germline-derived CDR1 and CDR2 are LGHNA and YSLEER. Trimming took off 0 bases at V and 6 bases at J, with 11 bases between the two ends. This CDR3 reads CASSQDGSRAGELFF. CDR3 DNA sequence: TGCGCCAGCAGCCAAGACGGGAGCCGGGCCGGGGAGCTGTTTTTT.

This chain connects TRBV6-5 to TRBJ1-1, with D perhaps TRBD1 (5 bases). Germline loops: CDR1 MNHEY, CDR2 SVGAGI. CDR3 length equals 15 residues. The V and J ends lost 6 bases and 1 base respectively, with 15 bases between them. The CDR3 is CASSLPGRANTEAFF. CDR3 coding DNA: TGTGCCAGCAGCCTCCCCGGCAGGGCGAACACTGAAGCTTTCTTT.

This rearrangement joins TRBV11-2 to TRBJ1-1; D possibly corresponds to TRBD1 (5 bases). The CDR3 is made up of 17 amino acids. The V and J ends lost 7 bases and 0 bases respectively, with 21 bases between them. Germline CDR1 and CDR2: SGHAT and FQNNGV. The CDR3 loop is CASNEKFQGAMNTEAFF. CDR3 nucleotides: TGTGCCAGCAACGAAAAATTCCAGGGTGCAATGAACACTGAAGCTTTCTTT. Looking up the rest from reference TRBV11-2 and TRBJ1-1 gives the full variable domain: EAGVAQSPRYKIIEKRQSVAFWCNPISGHATLYWYQQILGQGPKLLIQFQNNGVVDDSQLPKDRFSAERLKGVDSTLKIQPAKLEDSAVYLCASNEKFQGAMNTEAFFGQGTRLTVV.

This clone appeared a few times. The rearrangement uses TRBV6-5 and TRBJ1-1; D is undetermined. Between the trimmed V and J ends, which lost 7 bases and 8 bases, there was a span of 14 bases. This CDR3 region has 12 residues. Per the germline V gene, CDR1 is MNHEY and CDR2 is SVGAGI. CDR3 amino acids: CASTHTGKEAFF. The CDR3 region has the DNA TGTGCCAGCACCCATACCGGGAAAGAAGCTTTCTTT.

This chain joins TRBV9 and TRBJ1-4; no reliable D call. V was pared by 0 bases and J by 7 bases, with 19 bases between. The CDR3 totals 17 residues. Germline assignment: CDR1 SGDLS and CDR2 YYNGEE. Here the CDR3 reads CASSVGGISYQTEKLFF. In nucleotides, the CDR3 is TGTGCCAGCAGCGTAGGCGGGATCTCGTATCAAACTGAAAAACTGTTTTTT.

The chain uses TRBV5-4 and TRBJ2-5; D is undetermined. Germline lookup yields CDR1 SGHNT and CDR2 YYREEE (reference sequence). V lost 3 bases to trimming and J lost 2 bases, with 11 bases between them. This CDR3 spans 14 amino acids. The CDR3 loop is CASSSRGRQETQYF. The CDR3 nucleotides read TGTGCCAGCAGCTCCCGTGGGCGGCAAGAGACCCAGTACTTC.

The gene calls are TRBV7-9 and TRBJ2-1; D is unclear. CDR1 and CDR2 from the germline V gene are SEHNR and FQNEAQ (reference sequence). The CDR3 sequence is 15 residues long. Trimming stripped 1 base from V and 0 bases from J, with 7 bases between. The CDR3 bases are TGTGCCAGCAGCTTAGGGGTAGGCTCCTACAATGAGCAGTTCTTC. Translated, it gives CASSLGVGSYNEQFF.

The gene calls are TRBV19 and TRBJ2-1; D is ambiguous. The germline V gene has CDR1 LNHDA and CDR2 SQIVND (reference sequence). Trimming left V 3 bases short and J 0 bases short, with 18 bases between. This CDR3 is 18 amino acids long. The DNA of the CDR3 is TGTGCCAGTAGTATCCCCCTTCGTAATGCTGACTCCTACAATGAGCAGTTCTTC. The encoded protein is CASSIPLRNADSYNEQFF.

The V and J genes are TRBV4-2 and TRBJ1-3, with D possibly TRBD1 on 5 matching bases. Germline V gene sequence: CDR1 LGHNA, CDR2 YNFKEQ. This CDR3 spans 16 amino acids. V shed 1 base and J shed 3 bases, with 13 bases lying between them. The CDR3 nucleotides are TGTGCCAGCAGCCAAGCAGACGGGACTAGTGGAAACACCATATATTTT. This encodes CASSQADGTSGNTIYF.

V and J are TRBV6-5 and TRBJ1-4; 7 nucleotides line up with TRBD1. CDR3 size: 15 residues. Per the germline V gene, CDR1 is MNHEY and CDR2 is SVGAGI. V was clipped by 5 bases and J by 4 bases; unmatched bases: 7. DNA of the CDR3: TGTGCCAGCAGTAAAAGACAGGGCGGTAATGAAAAACTGTTTTTT. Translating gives CASSKRQGGNEKLFF.

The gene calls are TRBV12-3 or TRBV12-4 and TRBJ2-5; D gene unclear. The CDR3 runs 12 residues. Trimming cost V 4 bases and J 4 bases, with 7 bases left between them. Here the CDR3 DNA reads TGTGCCAGCAGTTCGACACCAGAGACCCAGTACTTC. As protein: CASSSTPETQYF.

CDR3 residues: CASREVQGANEKLFF. The CDR3, as DNA: TGTGCCAGCAGGGAGGTACAGGGGGCTAATGAAAAACTGTTTTTT. This rearrangement joins TRBV27 to TRBJ1-4; 8 nucleotides agree with TRBD1. The ends lost 6 bases at V and 3 bases at J; junction bases unmatched: 6. Germline V gene data show CDR1 as MNHEY and CDR2 as SMNVEV (reference sequence). The length of the CDR3 is 15 residues.